These 23 T cell receptor beta chains were all obtained from the same sample, sequenced in a study of T cells in Graves' hyperthyroidism and ophthalmopathy. Amplified TCR beta CDR3 regions derived from RNA transcripts. The study used the HTBI primer set for a first-round RT-PCR of the TCR CDR3. TCRdb analysed the multiplex PCR reads with MiXCR anew, one entry per CDR3 protein. This table has 480,000 or so distinct CDR3 sequences, about an eighth appearing once. The specimen sequenced was blood. The receptors come from a woman younger than 30 with Graves' hyperthyroidism.

At least ten counts were recorded for this clonotype. The chain is built from TRBV11-2 and TRBJ1-2, with TRBD1 as a possible D gene (5 bases). This CDR3 is built from 15 residues. Trimming took off 0 bases at V and 0 bases at J, with 8 bases between the two ends. The germline V gene encodes CDR1 SGHAT and CDR2 FQNNGV. The chain's CDR3 is CASSLDGGTNYGYTF. The CDR3 nucleotides are TGTGCCAGCAGCTTAGACGGGGGAACTAACTATGGCTACACCTTC.

This clonotype showed up many times. The V gene is TRBV9, the J gene TRBJ1-3; 8 nucleotides align to TRBD1. This CDR3 spans 15 amino acids. Trimming at V came to 0 bases and at J to 2 bases, leaving 1 base not matched to a gene. Per the germline V gene, CDR1 is SGDLS and CDR2 is YYNGEE. Here the CDR3 DNA reads TGTGCCAGCAGCGTAGAACAGGGGGCTGGAAACACCATATATTTT. The encoded protein is CASSVEQGAGNTIYF.

This clonotype was seen ten or more times. The chain uses TRBV19 and TRBJ1-1; D is ambiguous. The CDR3 sequence is 13 residues long. In germline, CDR1 is LNHDA, CDR2 SQIVND (reference sequence). With 7 bases removed from V and 4 bases from J, the gap between germline ends came to 13 bases. The CDR3 spells CASKGKGGTEAFF. In DNA form, the CDR3 reads TGTGCCAGTAAGGGTAAGGGAGGCACTGAAGCTTTCTTT.

The J gene is TRBJ2-7, the V gene TRBV11-3; 12 nucleotides line up with TRBD2. Germline V gives CDR1 SGHNT, CDR2 YENEEA. J lost 9 bases, V lost 5 bases, and 5 bases had no gene match. The CDR3 is 13 residues long. The CDR3 loop is CASSPRLAGVQYF. The CDR3 DNA reads TGTGCCAGCAGCCCGCGACTAGCGGGAGTGCAGTACTTC.

This clonotype showed up many times. The chain combines TRBV7-6 with TRBJ2-3, with 14 bases matching TRBD2. The germline V gene has CDR1 SGHVS and CDR2 FNYEAQ. CDR3 length equals 16 residues. The V gene end was trimmed by 7 bases and the J gene end by 1 base; junction bases not matched to a gene: 4. CDR3 sequence reads: CASTLGLAGGTDTQYF. CDR3 coding DNA: TGTGCCAGCACCCTGGGACTAGCGGGAGGCACAGATACGCAGTATTTT.

This clonotype was detected ten times or more. The chain uses TRBV6-1 and TRBJ1-2; TRBD1 matches at 7 bases. Germline V lookup: CDR1 MNHNS, CDR2 SASEGT. The CDR3 runs 18 residues. After removal of 5 bases from V and 0 bases from J, the junction contained 15 bases not matched to a gene. The CDR3 nucleotides read TGTGCCAGCAGTTCCCCGGAGCTAACCGGGACAGCTAACTATGGCTACACCTTC. Amino acids: CASSSPELTGTANYGYTF.

Ten or more counts support this clonotype. V usage is TRBV7-2 and J usage is TRBJ2-7; weak D call: TRBD1 (6 bases). The CDR3 is made up of 15 amino acids. Germline V gene sequence: CDR1 SGHTA, CDR2 FQGNSA. V gave up 3 bases and J gave up 0 bases, with 12 bases separating them. Here the CDR3 DNA reads TGTGCCAGCAGCTTTGGGACACTGAGCTCCTACGAGCAGTACTTC. As protein: CASSFGTLSSYEQYF.

The table lists this clonotype with many counts. The V and J genes are TRBV27 and TRBJ2-7; 10 nucleotides line up with TRBD2. The CDR3 spans 19 residues. From germline, CDR1 is MNHEY and CDR2 SMNVEV (reference sequence). V gave up 5 bases and J gave up 5 bases; unmatched junction bases: 21. DNA of the CDR3: TGTGCCAGCAGTCACGGACTAGCGGAGCATTATAAGGGGGCTAACGAGCAGTACGTC. As protein: CASSHGLAEHYKGANEQYV.

This clonotype came up many times. The rearrangement uses TRBV12-3 or TRBV12-4 and TRBJ1-1, with 9 bases fitting TRBD1. This CDR3 is built from 15 residues. With V trimmed by 4 bases and J by 1 base, 4 bases remained unmatched. CDR3 region: CASSWGQGRNTEAFF. CDR3 nucleotide sequence: TGTGCCAGCAGTTGGGGACAGGGACGGAACACTGAAGCTTTCTTT.

This clonotype occurred many times. The V call is TRBV7-2, the J call TRBJ2-7; D is undetermined. The V end lost 5 bases, the J end lost 5 bases, and 16 bases lay between the germline ends. Germline CDR1 is SGHTA and CDR2 is FQGNSA. The CDR3 consists of 14 residues. The CDR3, as DNA: TGTGCCAGCAGCCCCCTCCTTACTGGCAACGAGCAGTACTTC. This codes for CASSPLLTGNEQYF.

This clonotype was counted at least ten times. The chain is built from TRBV7-9 and TRBJ2-3, with D perhaps matching TRBD1 (5 bases). V dropped 1 base and J dropped 9 bases, with 17 bases sitting between them. This CDR3 contains 15 residues. In germline, CDR1 is SEHNR, CDR2 FQNEAQ (reference sequence). The CDR3 coding sequence is TGTGCCAGCAGCTTAGGACAGAGCAAACAAGTGACGCAGTATTTT. Its protein product is CASSLGQSKQVTQYF.

On this clonotype itself: This may arise from a read error, as a much more abundant clone is one base away. The rearrangement uses TRBV6-4 and TRBJ1-1; D uncertain. The CDR3 runs 15 residues. From germline, CDR1 is MRHNA and CDR2 SNTAGT. Trimming cost V 8 bases and J 5 bases, with 21 bases left between them. The CDR3 bases are TGTGCCAGCCTGAAGGCACTGGATGGGAAAACTGAAGCTTTCTTT. Amino acid sequence: CASLKALDGKTEAFF.

This clonotype has ten or more counts. The genes are TRBV12-3 or TRBV12-4 and TRBJ1-2; perhaps TRBD1 as D (5 bases). The V end lost 6 bases, the J end lost 4 bases, and 12 bases lay between the germline ends. The CDR3 runs 13 residues. The CDR3 bases are TGTGCCAGCAGCGACACGGGGGGCTATGGCTACACCTTC. The encoded protein is CASSDTGGYGYTF.

In this sample, this clonotype turned up many times. The chain carries TRBV2 and TRBJ2-7, with TRBD2 identical over 13 bases. The CDR3 covers 16 residues. CDR1 SNHLY and CDR2 FYNNEI come from the germline V gene. Germline trimming cut 5 bases from V and 3 bases from J; bases unmatched to any gene: 7. Here the CDR3 DNA reads TGTGCCAGCAGTTATGATAGGACTAGCGGGAGCTACGAGCAGTACGTC. It specifies CASSYDRTSGSYEQYV.

There are many counts of this clonotype. This sequence joins TRBV11-1 and TRBJ2-5, with D tentatively TRBD1 or TRBD2 (5 bases each). Germline V gene sequence: CDR1 SGHAT, CDR2 FQDESV (reference sequence). Trimming pared 3 bases from V and 2 bases from J, leaving 13 bases between. CDR3 length: 15 residues. This CDR3 is CASSLGTEAQETQYF. CDR3 coding DNA: TGTGCCAGCAGCTTGGGGACGGAGGCTCAAGAGACCCAGTACTTC. Full variable domain (missing parts from reference TRBV11-1 and TRBJ2-5): EAEVAQSPRYKITEKSQAVAFWCDPISGHATLYWYRQILGQGPELLVQFQDESVVDDSQLPKDRFSAERLKGVDSTLKIQPAELGDSAMYLCASSLGTEAQETQYFGPGTRLLVL.

This clonotype has a handful of counts. The chain combines TRBV20-1 with TRBJ2-7; 8 nucleotides match TRBD2. CDR1 is DFQATT, CDR2 SNEGSKA, per germline (reference sequence). This CDR3 has 15 residues. J gave up 4 bases and V 6 bases, and 14 bases lay outside the gene matches. In nucleotides, the CDR3 is TGCAGTGCAACGAGTGGTCGGGAGGGTAGATACGAGCAGTACGTC. It yields the protein CSATSGREGRYEQYV.

The V call is TRBV29-1, the J call TRBJ1-2; TRBD1 might be the D (5 bases). The CDR3 has 15 residues. Germline CDR1 SQVTM, CDR2 ANQGSEA. Trimming pared 3 bases from V and 0 bases from J, leaving 14 bases between. CDR3 DNA: TGCAGCGTTGACGTCCCAGGGCCAGCTAACTATGGCTACACCTTC. Its translation: CSVDVPGPANYGYTF.

This clonotype was detected a few times. This chain links TRBV12-3 or TRBV12-4 with TRBJ2-1; D is perhaps TRBD2 (6 bases). The CDR3 has 17 amino acids. The V and J ends lost 6 bases and 8 bases respectively, with 26 bases between them. CDR3 sequence: CASSLNTGLGEADEQFF. CDR3 in DNA: TGTGCCAGCAGCTTAAATACAGGTCTAGGGGAGGCAGATGAGCAGTTCTTC.

V usage is TRBV27 and J usage is TRBJ2-4, with a weak D call TRBD1 (6 bases). Per germline, CDR1 MNHEY and CDR2 SMNVEV (reference sequence). This CDR3 contains 14 residues. V lost 6 bases, J lost 8 bases, and 17 bases lay in between. CDR3 sequence: CASSSGTRRHIQYF. In DNA form, the CDR3 reads TGTGCCAGCAGCTCGGGGACAAGGAGGCACATTCAGTACTTC.

Many counts were recorded for this clonotype. This rearrangement joins TRBV12-5 to TRBJ2-7, with TRBD1 matching 7 bases. The CDR3 runs 14 residues. The germline CDR1 and CDR2 sequences are LGHNT and FRNRAP. Trimming removed 5 bases from V and 3 bases from J; junction bases left unmatched: 7. The CDR3 sequence is CASGPTGLDYEQYF. CDR3 coding DNA: TGTGCTAGTGGTCCGACAGGGTTGGACTACGAGCAGTACTTC.

The J gene is TRBJ2-5, the V gene TRBV5-4, with 7 bases that match TRBD1. The CDR3 sequence is 14 residues long. CDR1 and CDR2 from the germline V gene are SGHNT and YYREEE (reference sequence). V dropped 0 bases and J dropped 3; count of bases not matched to a gene: 2. CDR3 in amino acids: CASSLAGTEETQYF. DNA for the CDR3: TGTGCCAGCAGCTTGGCGGGGACAGAAGAGACCCAGTACTTC.

This clonotype was observed many times. The chain combines TRBV11-3 with TRBJ1-6, with 7 bases aligning to TRBD1. V was clipped by 3 bases and J by 7 bases; unmatched bases: 9. The CDR3 covers 16 residues. In germline, CDR1 is SGHNT, CDR2 YENEEA. This chain's CDR3 is CASSFQDRLVNSPLHF. CDR3 sequence (DNA): TGTGCCAGCAGCTTCCAGGACAGGCTCGTGAATTCACCCCTCCACTTT. Full variable domain (rest looked up from reference TRBV11-3 and TRBJ1-6): EAGVVQSPRYKIIEKKQPVAFWCNPISGHNTLYWYLQNLGQGPELLIRYENEEAVDDSQLPKDRFSAERLKGVDSTLKIQPAELGDSAVYLCASSFQDRLVNSPLHFGNGTRLTVT.

The table lists this clonotype with many counts. The V gene is TRBV9, the J gene TRBJ1-2; 8 nucleotides align to TRBD1. V shed 3 bases, J shed 8 bases, and the junction held 9 bases outside the gene matches. In germline, CDR1 is SGDLS, CDR2 YYNGEE. This CDR3 is built from 14 residues. DNA of the CDR3: TGTGCCAGCAGCGAACCCTCAGGGGGCGGGGGCTACACCTTC. Amino acid sequence: CASSEPSGGGGYTF.